This T cell receptor (beta chain) was documented in a study of shared clonotypes between healthy human individuals. Study details: The donor pool was made up of a couple of women and three men aged 18 to 49. CD8 memory received one plate per donor, CD8 naive two, CD4 memory three and CD4 naive three.

In this sample, this clone turned up once. The target antigen is unknown. Terminally differentiated effector memory CD45RA+ cells were excluded from the naive CD8 cells, which were CD45RO-negative and positively selected for CCR7. Points from the study as a whole: Naive subsets tended to show greater estimated richness than memory subsets. Inspection by rarefaction showed sorted-subset sequencing to be incomplete despite large depth.

The V end lost 2 bases, the J end lost 6 bases, and 16 bases lay between the germline ends. This CDR3 is 16 amino acids long. CDR1 is LNHDA, CDR2 SQIVND, per germline (reference sequence). The data were produced by immunoSEQ multiplex PCR, yet TCRdb's version contains in-frame clones alone and is incomplete. The sample consists of about 2.1 million clones, about 94% of them appearing once. Material: naive CD8+ T cells from PBMCs. This TCR derives from a man younger than 35 in good health. Some clones in this sample may be carry-over from other donors' samples. V and J are TRBV19 and TRBJ2-2; D gene unclear. The CDR3 sequence is CASSITGYLSAGELFF. The DNA for the CDR3 is TGTGCCAGTAGTATAACCGGGTATCTGTCTGCCGGGGAGCTGTTTTTT. Using reference TRBV19 and TRBJ2-2 for the parts outside the CDR3, the full variable domain is DGGITQSPKYLFRKEGQNVTLSCEQNLNHDAMYWYRQDPGQGLRLIYYSQIVNDFQKGDIAEGYSVSREKKESFPLTVTSAQKNPTAFYLCASSITGYLSAGELFFGEGSRLTVL.